Given below is one TCR beta chain in context. Its antigen is unknown. No qualities accompany the bases; no much larger clone lies one base away. Using the deep immunoSEQ assay, multiplex PCR amplified TCR CDR3 regions from genomic DNA. For each cell subset, the extracted genomic DNA was distributed evenly across all wells of several immunoSEQ 96-well plates, and each plate served as one replicate. For sorted subsets, about 210 ng of genomic DNA, equivalent to some 30,000 T cell genomes, went into each replicate PCR. Purified libraries were quantified with a Qubit 3.0 fluorometer, sized on a Bioanalyzer 2100, and re-quantified with the KAPA Library Quantification kit. A separate single-read 150-cycle Illumina NextSeq 550 flow cell was used to sequence each immunoSEQ 96-well plate. Per the original workflow: Because the immunoSEQ output included only junctional sequences and no quality scores, the filtering could not be the same as the filtering used for full-length reads. To assign V/J genes and CDR3, sequences were annotated using PyIR, a Python wrapper for IgBLAST v1.9, with IMGT germline references. Any read was removed if the V/J assignment was weak (E-value above 1e-6), the CDR3 was missing, or the read contained stop codons, out-of-frame junctions, or ambiguous translated residues. A V3J clonotype was defined by an identical inferred V gene, J gene, and CDR3 amino acid sequence. Percentage overlap between repertoires was computed as shared unique clonotypes divided by the size of the smaller repertoire. Three approaches were used to assess repertoire richness: RTK rarefaction, the Chao1 estimator, and Recon v2.1 estimates of unobserved clonotypes. Generation probabilities for all TCRbeta clonotypes obtained by the gDNA method from several donors were computed using OLGA. TCRdb mirrors the immuneACCESS table, restricted to in-frame sequences. Some clones are absent from its copies; in checked studies, under half trace to an unresolved V gene, and the reason for the others is unknown. The V and J calls and clone size come from that table; D and trimming were worked out from the DNA. Present in this sample are about 2.4 million clones, 93% of which were seen just once. The biggest ten clones account for 0.36% of the sample.

The donors were healthy, HIV-negative adults who had no recently reported acute infections or vaccinations. Every donor was a Caucasian adult living in Nashville, Tennessee, USA. CD4+ T cells were enriched by magnetic negative selection, after which naive cells were positively selected on CD45RA and the negative fraction was taken as the memory subset. Blood was obtained by leukapheresis, after which PBMCs were separated by Ficoll-Histopaque density gradient centrifugation and cryopreserved in liquid nitrogen vapor phase. Purity and quantity of every magnetically sorted T cell population were checked by analytical flow cytometry. From each sorted fraction, genomic DNA was isolated and quantified by UV absorbance on a Nanodrop 2000c. This specimen comes from a study of shared clonotypes between healthy human individuals (dated by TCRdb to the early 2020s). Study-wide context: Two women and a few men aged 18 to 49 years were included in the cohort. Per donor, three plates each were used for CD4 naive and CD4 memory, two for CD8 naive, and one for CD8 memory. The study deeply sequenced blood TCR repertoires of about 5 healthy adults to estimate repertoire size and the extent of clonotype sharing between individuals. Different laboratories and diverse techniques were used to prepare libraries and sequence TCR repertoires, to increase sequencing depth and limit assay-specific biases. Between about 0.85 and 9.5 billion PBMCs per donor were obtained by leukapheresis.

Trimming removed 6 bases from V and 4 bases from J, leaving 13 bases between the germline ends. Its CDR3 holds 13 amino acids, cysteine through phenylalanine. Just the 39-base CDR3 DNA is kept, in frame starting at base 1. The germline V gene sets CDR1 to MDHEN and CDR2 to SYDVKM. The research as a whole found: Sampling was limited to blood, and TCR repertoires in tissue likely differ from TCR repertoires in blood. Even with the large sequencing depth, rarefaction of the sorted-subset datasets indicated that sequencing was incomplete. Pairwise subsampling led to the expectation that sequencing depth would affect the degree of clonotype sharing among donors. Estimated clonotype richness was generally larger for naive than for memory subsets. Higher generation probabilities were observed for clonotypes shared by all four sorted-subset donors than for non-shared clonotypes. Because the study included a small number of donors, the genetic and exposure-history diversity represented was limited. Across a few donors, approximately 5% of naive CD4, roughly 3.5% of naive CD8, roughly 2.3% of memory CD4, and 0.4% to 0.45% of memory CD8 clonotypes were shared.

The rearranged chain carries TRBV28 and TRBJ2-7; the D gene lacks a confident call. Sequenced material: naive CD4+ T cells from PBMCs. Taken with the paper, the label for cell subset or site translates to: CD45RA+ positively selected. The TCR sequence derives from a man between 18 and 35 years old in good health. Some clones in this sample may be carry-over from other donors' samples. The DNA is as follows: TGTGCCAGCAGCCTAGGAATGGTATACGAGCAGTACTTC. It is translated as CASSLGMVYEQYF. This CDR3, with the reference TRBV28 and TRBJ2-7 proteins standing in past its ends, gives the full variable domain DVKVTQSSRYLVKRTGEKVFLECVQDMDHENMFWYRQDPGLGLRLIYFSYDVKMKEKGDIPEGYSVSREKKERFSLILESASTNQTSMYLCASSLGMVYEQYFGPGTRLTVT.